Reported below is one T cell receptor beta chain. What antigen it recognizes has not been identified. Per-base quality was not reported, and no clone a single base away is much larger than it. The cohort was made up of almost 40 patients with surgically resected non-small-cell lung cancer, each of whom had both a primary tumor specimen and a brain metastasis specimen. This sample stems from a study of brain metastases from non-small cell lung cancer (dated by TCRdb to the late 2010s). Regarding the complete study: The study profiled the immune microenvironment of paired resected primary tumors and brain metastases from non-small-cell lung cancer patients.

Library creation used the immunoSEQ multiplex PCR assay. T-cell receptor beta chain repertoire sequencing was carried out together with a 770-gene immune expression panel. The table comes from immuneACCESS by way of TCRdb, which keeps in-frame sequences with V and J called. Part of the clones is missing from these tables; in studies checked, under half for an unresolved V gene and the rest for unknown reasons. The sample table lists about 1,400 clones, around 80% of them with a count of one. 15% to 20% of the sample comes from the top ten. The CDR3 spans 18 residues, from the cysteine through the phenylalanine. Only CDR3 DNA is held: 54 bases, read in frame from base 1. The V end gives up 3 bases and the J end 4 bases, leaving 12 bases in the junction not matched to a gene. CDR1 and CDR2 are drawn from the germline V gene: SGHAT, FQNNGV.

This receptor was identified in a donor aged 40 or older with non-small cell lung cancer. The sequence joins TRBV11-2 to TRBJ2-3, with 11 bases in between that match TRBD2. Sequences were obtained from tumor-adjacent normal tissue. The CDR3 here reads CASSFWPSGGPVPDTQYF. The DNA reads TGTGCCAGCAGCTTTTGGCCTAGCGGGGGGCCGGTCCCAGATACGCAGTATTTT.